This T cell receptor beta chain is from a study of T cell clonotyping in hematopoietic cell transplantation. Study-level information: Cytoreduction preceded collection of pretransplant recipient samples.

The method was immunoSEQ multiplex PCR; TCRdb's version includes in-frame clones alone and lacks a portion of them. The table includes approximately 9,000 clones, around four fifths detected once. Trimming removed 0 bases from V and 0 bases from J, with 10 bases in between. CDR1 is SGDLS and CDR2 is YYNGEE in the germline V gene. This CDR3 spans 15 amino acids. Time point indicated: recipient sample about 28 days before transplant, after cytoreduction. The starting material was peripheral blood mononuclear cells, obtained before stem cell transplant. This TCR came from a man aged 55 to 69 with acute myeloid leukemia. Some clones in this sample may be carry-over from other donors' samples. The gene calls are TRBV9 and TRBJ2-7; no definite D call. CDR3 in DNA: TGTGCCAGCAGCGTAGTCCCCTCAAGCTCCTACGAGCAGTACTTC. As protein: CASSVVPSSSYEQYF.